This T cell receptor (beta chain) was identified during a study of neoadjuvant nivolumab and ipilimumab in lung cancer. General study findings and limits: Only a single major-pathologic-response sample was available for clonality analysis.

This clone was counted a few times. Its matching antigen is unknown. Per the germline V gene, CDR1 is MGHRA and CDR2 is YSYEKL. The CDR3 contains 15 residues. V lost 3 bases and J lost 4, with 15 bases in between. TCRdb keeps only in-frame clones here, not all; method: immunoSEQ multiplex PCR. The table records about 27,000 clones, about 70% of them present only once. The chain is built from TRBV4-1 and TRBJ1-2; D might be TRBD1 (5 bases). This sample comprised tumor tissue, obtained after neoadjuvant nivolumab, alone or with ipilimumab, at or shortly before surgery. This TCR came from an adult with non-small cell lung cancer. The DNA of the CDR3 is TGCGCCAGCAGCCAGGCCGAGGGGTCTGGCTATGGCTACACCTTC. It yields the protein CASSQAEGSGYGYTF.